The 6 T cell receptor beta chains below come from one sample, sequenced in a study of tumor and adjacent non-tumor tissue in lung cancer. A modified ARM-PCR protocol with three rounds of nested PCR amplified TCRbeta. MiXCR, run by TCRdb on the multiplex PCR reads, gives a single entry per CDR3 protein. The sample yields just over 200,000 distinct CDR3 sequences, roughly 70% seen once. The template was RNA from unsorted bulk tissue. Sequenced sample: lung tumor tissue. Source of these receptors: a man in his 60s with non-small cell lung cancer.

This clonotype was counted once. A single base separates this from a much larger clone, so it may be a read error. V gene TRBV12-3 or TRBV12-4 combines with J gene TRBJ1-3; no definite D call. The CDR3 is made up of 15 amino acids. CDR3 in amino acids: CASSRTYGSGNAIYF. The CDR3 coding sequence is TGTGCCAGCAGTCGGACCTATGGCTCTGGAAACGCCATATATTTT.

The chain uses TRBV2 and TRBJ2-1; D is uncertain. The CDR3 sequence is 14 residues long. V lost 4 bases to trimming and J lost 7 bases, with 14 bases between them. Germline V CDR1 and CDR2: SNHLY, FYNNEI. The CDR3 reads CASSAGPKRNEQFF. DNA for the CDR3: TGTGCCAGCAGTGCGGGCCCCAAAAGGAATGAGCAGTTCTTC.

This clonotype has a handful of counts. V usage is TRBV6-5 and J usage is TRBJ2-5, with 8 bases lining up with TRBD2. With V trimmed by 4 bases and J by 4 bases, 17 bases remained unmatched. CDR1 MNHEY and CDR2 SVGAGI come from the germline V gene. The CDR3 covers 18 residues. The CDR3 region has the DNA TGTGCCAGCAGTTGTCCCCAACTGCCCCTAGCGGGTTTAGAGACCCAGTACTTC. Translated: CASSCPQLPLAGLETQYF.

This chain uses TRBV12-3 or TRBV12-4 with TRBJ2-2, with 10 nucleotides matching TRBD1. The CDR3 loop spans 16 amino acids. Here the CDR3 reads CTNSPRTGGTPGELFF. CDR3 sequence (DNA): TGTACCAACAGTCCCCGGACAGGGGGAACCCCCGGGGAGCTGTTTTTT.

This clonotype was seen only once. A read error may produce the germline difference seen at one junction end. V gene TRBV20-1 combines with J gene TRBJ2-2; possibly TRBD2 for D (6 bases). This CDR3 comprises 17 residues. The germline V gene encodes CDR1 DFQATT and CDR2 SNEGSKA (reference sequence). CDR3 sequence: CSARSTGLTANTGELFF. The CDR3 nucleotides are TGCAGTGCTAGGAGCACCGGACTAACGGCGAACACCGGAGAGCTGTTTTTT.

As for this clonotype: The junction shows a germline mismatch at one end, possibly a read error. V and J are TRBV20-1 and TRBJ1-4, with D unclear. Germline lookup yields CDR1 DFQATT and CDR2 SNEGSKA (reference sequence). The CDR3 contains 14 residues. The CDR3 is CSGRPLRENEKLFF. The CDR3 region has the DNA TGCAGTGGTAGACCCTTAAGAGAAAATGAAAAACTGTTTTTT.